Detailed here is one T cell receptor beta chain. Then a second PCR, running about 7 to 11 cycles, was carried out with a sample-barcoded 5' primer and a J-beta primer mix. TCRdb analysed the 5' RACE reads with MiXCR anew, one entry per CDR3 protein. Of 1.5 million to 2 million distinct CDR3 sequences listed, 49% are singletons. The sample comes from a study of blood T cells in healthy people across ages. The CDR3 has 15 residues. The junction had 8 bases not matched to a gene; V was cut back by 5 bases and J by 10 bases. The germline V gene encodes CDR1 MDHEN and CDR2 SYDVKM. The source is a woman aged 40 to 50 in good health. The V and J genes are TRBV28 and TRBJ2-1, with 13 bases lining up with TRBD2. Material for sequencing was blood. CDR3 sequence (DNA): TGTGCCAGCAGTCCCGGGACTAGCGGGGCCCGGGAGCAGTTCTTC. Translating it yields CASSPGTSGAREQFF. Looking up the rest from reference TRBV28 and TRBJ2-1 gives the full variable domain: DVKVTQSSRYLVKRTGEKVFLECVQDMDHENMFWYRQDPGLGLRLIYFSYDVKMKEKGDIPEGYSVSREKKERFSLILESASTNQTSMYLCASSPGTSGAREQFFGPGTRLTVL.